A selection of T cell receptor beta chains follows, all from one sample in a study of Graves' ophthalmopathy and Graves' hyperthyroidism. One entry per CDR3 protein results from TCRdb running MiXCR on the multiplex PCR reads. The sample has fewer than 600,000 distinct CDR3 sequences, approximately 15% seen once; the top ten hold 9.8%. Sequenced: blood. Every receptor here comes from a woman in her twenties or thirties with Graves' ophthalmopathy. The CDR3 runs from the conserved cysteine through the conserved F or W. Each record gives: D gene, clone size, V gene, J gene, CDR3 DNA, CDR3 protein. D genes are given only for firm matches. Clone size is shown for a subset of rows, as once, few, many or a class of expanded clone.

d_call: TRBD1; clone_size: .; v_call: TRBV9; j_call: TRBJ2-7; cdr3_nt: TGTGCCAGCAGCTATCATCCCGCCCCAGGGGGAATCGACGAGCAGTACTTC; cdr3_aa: CASSYHPAPGGIDEQYF
d_call: .; clone_size: .; v_call: TRBV20-1; j_call: TRBJ2-5; cdr3_nt: TGCAGTGCTAGTTTGGGGGCGAGGGAGACCCAGTACTTC; cdr3_aa: CSASLGARETQYF
d_call: TRBD2; clone_size: many; v_call: TRBV20-1; j_call: TRBJ2-7; cdr3_nt: TGCAGTGCTAGAGGGCTAGCGGTAAACTACGAGCAGTACTTC; cdr3_aa: CSARGLAVNYEQYF
d_call: TRBD1; clone_size: few; v_call: TRBV19; j_call: TRBJ2-7; cdr3_nt: TGTGCCAGTAGTATTGGGGCGACAGGGAAATTCCGCTACGAGCAGTACTTC; cdr3_aa: CASSIGATGKFRYEQYF
d_call: .; clone_size: .; v_call: TRBV12-3/TRBV12-4; j_call: TRBJ1-6; cdr3_nt: TGTGCCAGCAGTTATCGGACATTTTGGGGTAATTCACCCCTCCACTTT; cdr3_aa: CASSYRTFWGNSPLHF
d_call: .; clone_size: many; v_call: TRBV28; j_call: TRBJ2-7; cdr3_nt: TGTGCCAGCAGGGAAATGAGCGGTAAAATAGGGTCCGAGCAGTACTTC; cdr3_aa: CASREMSGKIGSEQYF
d_call: .; clone_size: few; v_call: TRBV7-8; j_call: TRBJ1-6; cdr3_nt: TGTGCCAGCAGCACCGCCTGGCGGGATTCACCCCTCCACTTT; cdr3_aa: CASSTAWRDSPLHF
d_call: .; clone_size: many; v_call: TRBV4-2; j_call: TRBJ1-1; cdr3_nt: TGTGCCAGCAGTCAATCCCAGCGCACTGAAGCTTTCTTT; cdr3_aa: CASSQSQRTEAFF
d_call: .; clone_size: .; v_call: TRBV6-1; j_call: TRBJ1-1; cdr3_nt: TGTGCCAGCCCGCCCTCAGGGAGGACTGAAGCTTTCTTT; cdr3_aa: CASPPSGRTEAFF
d_call: .; clone_size: few; v_call: TRBV19; j_call: TRBJ1-2; cdr3_nt: TGTGCCAGTACGCACCAGGCCAACTATGGCTACACCTTC; cdr3_aa: CASTHQANYGYTF
d_call: .; clone_size: many; v_call: TRBV28; j_call: TRBJ1-2; cdr3_nt: TGTGCCACCAAACTGATCAGGGGTAACTATGGCTACACCTTC; cdr3_aa: CATKLIRGNYGYTF
d_call: TRBD2; clone_size: .; v_call: TRBV5-1; j_call: TRBJ2-2; cdr3_nt: TGCGCCAGCAGCTTGGCCGTTAGCGGGGGCCTGAACACCGGGGAGCTGTTTTTT; cdr3_aa: CASSLAVSGGLNTGELFF
d_call: .; clone_size: many; v_call: TRBV24-1; j_call: TRBJ2-3; cdr3_nt: TGTGCCACCAGTGAGATCGGAGATACGCAGTATTTT; cdr3_aa: CATSEIGDTQYF
d_call: .; clone_size: many; v_call: TRBV6-1; j_call: TRBJ1-2; cdr3_nt: TGTGCCAGCAGTGAGGGGTTCTATGGCTACACCTTC; cdr3_aa: CASSEGFYGYTF
d_call: .; clone_size: many; v_call: TRBV6-2/TRBV6-3; j_call: TRBJ2-7; cdr3_nt: TGTGCCAGCAGTTACCCCGCCGGGGGCATCAATTACGAGCAGTACTTC; cdr3_aa: CASSYPAGGINYEQYF
d_call: .; clone_size: many; v_call: TRBV7-8; j_call: TRBJ2-2; cdr3_nt: TGTGGGTCGGGTGGCACCGGGGAGCTGTTTTTT; cdr3_aa: CGSGGTGELFF
d_call: .; clone_size: .; v_call: TRBV5-5; j_call: TRBJ2-4; cdr3_nt: TGTGCCAGCAGCGAGATACAGGGAGCCAAAAACATTCAGTACTTC; cdr3_aa: CASSEIQGAKNIQYF
d_call: .; clone_size: many; v_call: TRBV4-1; j_call: TRBJ2-2; cdr3_nt: TGCGCCAGCAGCTCTACAGGGTGGGATGGCGGGGAGCTGTTTTTT; cdr3_aa: CASSSTGWDGGELFF
d_call: .; clone_size: many; v_call: TRBV4-2; j_call: TRBJ2-7; cdr3_nt: TGTGCCAGCAGCCAACAAACCGGGACTGAAATTCAGTACTTC; cdr3_aa: CASSQQTGTEIQYF
d_call: TRBD2; clone_size: .; v_call: TRBV9; j_call: TRBJ2-7; cdr3_nt: TGTGCCAGCAGCGATCGACTAGCGGGAAACGAGCAGTACTTC; cdr3_aa: CASSDRLAGNEQYF
d_call: TRBD1; clone_size: few; v_call: TRBV18; j_call: TRBJ1-1; cdr3_nt: TGTGCCAGCTCACCCCCACAGGGGTTGAACACTGAAGCTTTCTTT; cdr3_aa: CASSPPQGLNTEAFF
d_call: .; clone_size: many; v_call: TRBV7-2; j_call: TRBJ1-2; cdr3_nt: TGTGCCAGCAGCTTGAGGCTTGATGGCTACACCTTC; cdr3_aa: CASSLRLDGYTF
d_call: .; clone_size: few; v_call: TRBV11-2; j_call: TRBJ2-5; cdr3_nt: TGTGCCAGCAGCTTAGATAGGGGAGGGGGACAACAAGAGACCCAGTACTTC; cdr3_aa: CASSLDRGGGQQETQYF
d_call: .; clone_size: many; v_call: TRBV18; j_call: TRBJ1-2; cdr3_nt: TGTGCCAGCTCACCACCGATGTCTCCCCTCACCTTC; cdr3_aa: CASSPPMSPLTF
d_call: .; clone_size: once; v_call: TRBV5-6; j_call: TRBJ1-2; cdr3_nt: TGTGCCAGCAGCCGAACGACCATGGACAGTTCTCACTATGGCTACACCTTC; cdr3_aa: CASSRTTMDSSHYGYTF
d_call: TRBD1; clone_size: few; v_call: TRBV2; j_call: TRBJ2-5; cdr3_nt: TGTGCCAGCAGTGAAAGAAACAGGGGAGAGACCCAGTACTTC; cdr3_aa: CASSERNRGETQYF
d_call: .; clone_size: many; v_call: TRBV5-1; j_call: TRBJ2-5; cdr3_nt: TGCGCCAGCAGCCCCGACCTGGGAGGAGAGACCCAGTACTTC; cdr3_aa: CASSPDLGGETQYF
d_call: .; clone_size: many; v_call: TRBV2; j_call: TRBJ1-1; cdr3_nt: TGTGCCATAAAGAACACTGAAGCTTTCTTT; cdr3_aa: CAIKNTEAFF
d_call: TRBD1; clone_size: .; v_call: TRBV6-1; j_call: TRBJ2-7; cdr3_nt: TGTGCCAGCACACCGAGGGGACAGATCTACGAGCAGTACTTC; cdr3_aa: CASTPRGQIYEQYF
d_call: .; clone_size: once; v_call: TRBV4-1; j_call: TRBJ1-5; cdr3_nt: TGCGCCAGCAGCCAACCAGGGAGGAAGGGGAATCAGCCCCAGCATTTT; cdr3_aa: CASSQPGRKGNQPQHF
d_call: TRBD1; clone_size: many; v_call: TRBV2; j_call: TRBJ1-1; cdr3_nt: TGTGCCACCCAATTGGGGACAGGGCTTTTGGCTTTCTTT; cdr3_aa: CATQLGTGLLAFF
d_call: .; clone_size: many; v_call: TRBV5-1; j_call: TRBJ2-2; cdr3_nt: TGCGCCAGCAGCTTTCGGACCAAGAACACCGGGGAGCTGTTTTTT; cdr3_aa: CASSFRTKNTGELFF
d_call: .; clone_size: many; v_call: TRBV6-5; j_call: TRBJ2-4; cdr3_nt: TGTGCCAGCAGTTACTCCGTGGGGGCCAAAAACATTCAGTACTTC; cdr3_aa: CASSYSVGAKNIQYF
d_call: .; clone_size: few; v_call: TRBV19; j_call: TRBJ2-6; cdr3_nt: TGTGCCAGTAGTATGTCCTGGACTGGTCCCCACTCTGGGGCCAACGTCCTGACTTTC; cdr3_aa: CASSMSWTGPHSGANVLTF
d_call: TRBD2; clone_size: many; v_call: TRBV12-3/TRBV12-4; j_call: TRBJ2-7; cdr3_nt: TGTGCCAGCAGGGACGGTACTAGCGGGGTCTCCTACGAGCAGTACTTC; cdr3_aa: CASRDGTSGVSYEQYF